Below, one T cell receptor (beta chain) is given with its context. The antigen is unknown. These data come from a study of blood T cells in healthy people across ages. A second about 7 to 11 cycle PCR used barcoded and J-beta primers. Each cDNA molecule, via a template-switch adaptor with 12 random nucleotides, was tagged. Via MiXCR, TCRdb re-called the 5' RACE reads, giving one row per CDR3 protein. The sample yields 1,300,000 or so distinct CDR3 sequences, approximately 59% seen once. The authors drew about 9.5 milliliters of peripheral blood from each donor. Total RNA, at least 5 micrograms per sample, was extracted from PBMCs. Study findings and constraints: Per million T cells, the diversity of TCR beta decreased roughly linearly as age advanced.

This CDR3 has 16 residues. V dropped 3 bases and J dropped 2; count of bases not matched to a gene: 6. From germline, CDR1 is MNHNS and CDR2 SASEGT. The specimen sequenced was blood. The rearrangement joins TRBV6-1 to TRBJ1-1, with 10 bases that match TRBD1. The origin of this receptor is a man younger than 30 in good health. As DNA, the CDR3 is TGTGCCAGCAGTGATTCCTGGGACAGGGGTAACACTGAAGCTTTCTTT. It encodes CASSDSWDRGNTEAFF.